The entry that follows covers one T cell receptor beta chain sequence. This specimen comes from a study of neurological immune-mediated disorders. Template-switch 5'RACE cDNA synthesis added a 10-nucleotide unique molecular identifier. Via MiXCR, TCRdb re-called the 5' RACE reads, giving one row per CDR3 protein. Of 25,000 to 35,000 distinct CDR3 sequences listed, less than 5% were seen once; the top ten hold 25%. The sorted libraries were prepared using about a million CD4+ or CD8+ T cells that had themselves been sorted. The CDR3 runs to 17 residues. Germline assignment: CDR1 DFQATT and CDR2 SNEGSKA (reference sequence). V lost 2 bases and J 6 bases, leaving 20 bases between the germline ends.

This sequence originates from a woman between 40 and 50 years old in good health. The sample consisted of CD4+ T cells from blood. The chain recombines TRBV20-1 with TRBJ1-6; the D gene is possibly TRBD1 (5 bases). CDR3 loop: CSARIISFRDGNSPLHF. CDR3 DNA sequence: TGCAGTGCTAGAATAATATCGTTTCGGGACGGTAATTCACCCCTCCACTTT.